The 8 T cell receptor beta chains given below trace back to one sample, sequenced in a study of PD-1 blockade in classical Hodgkin lymphoma. The protocol was immunoSEQ multiplex PCR, while the TCRdb copy is restricted to in-frame clones and leaves out a portion. The sample contains about 49,000 clones, 90% of which appear only once. Time point: cycle 4 day 1 (C4D1), after six to seven weeks of nivolumab. With no exception, relapse followed autologous stem cell transplantation in all patients, and brentuximab vedotin exposure varied. This specimen was peripheral blood mononuclear cells (PBMCs), taken before the fourth cycle of nivolumab. Every receptor here comes from a human donor with classical Hodgkin lymphoma.

This clone was counted between two and nine times. J is TRBJ2-3 and V is TRBV19, with TRBD1 matching 7 bases. V was clipped by 2 bases and J by 4 bases; unmatched bases: 6. This CDR3 comprises 15 residues. CDR1 is LNHDA, CDR2 SQIVND, per germline (reference sequence). The CDR3 region is CASSILRQGPDTQYF. The CDR3 DNA reads as TGTGCCAGTAGTATACTCAGACAGGGTCCAGATACGCAGTATTTT.

The chain recombines TRBV15 with TRBJ2-3; D not certain. The germline V gene has CDR1 LNHNV and CDR2 YYDKDF (reference sequence). The CDR3 runs to 17 residues. V was clipped by 3 bases and J by 2 bases, with 18 bases between them. The CDR3 spells CATSSPILPRPTDTQYF. The CDR3 nucleotides read TGTGCCACCAGCAGCCCAATATTACCTAGACCCACAGATACGCAGTATTTT.

The rearrangement links TRBV18 to TRBJ1-1, with TRBD1 as a possible D gene (5 bases). The CDR3 is 13 residues long. V was clipped by 2 bases and J by 6 bases, with 10 bases between them. Looked up from germline, CDR1 is KGHSH and CDR2 is LQKENI. The CDR3 loop reads CASSPGGYPEAFF. In DNA form, the CDR3 reads TGTGCCAGCTCACCAGGGGGATACCCTGAAGCTTTCTTT. The full variable domain, rest sourced from reference TRBV18 and TRBJ1-1, is NAGVMQNPRHLVRRRGQEARLRCSPMKGHSHVYWYRQLPEEGLKFMVYLQKENIIDESGMPKERFSAEFPKEGPSILRIQQVVRGDSAAYFCASSPGGYPEAFFGQGTRLTVV.

The chain combines TRBV7-9 with TRBJ1-2, with D uncertain. The V end was cut by 8 bases, the J end by 6 bases, with 13 bases between. This CDR3 contains 12 residues. The V gene's germline CDR1 is SEHNR and CDR2 FQNEAQ (reference sequence). CDR3 DNA: TGTGCCAGCCCAAATTTCGTCGATGGCTACACCTTC. This sequence encodes CASPNFVDGYTF.

On this clone itself: The same CDR3 is also encoded by other DNA sequences in this sample. CDR3 residues: CASSLTNLAGGPSGLEQYF. CDR3 coding DNA: TGCGCCAGCAGCTTGACAAACCTAGCGGGAGGGCCGTCGGGGCTCGAGCAGTACTTC. The chain joins TRBV5-1 to TRBJ2-7; TRBD2 matches at 12 bases. The CDR3 runs 19 residues. Germline values: CDR1 SGHRS, CDR2 YFSETQ. After removal of 1 base from V and 6 bases from J, the junction contained 17 bases not matched to a gene.

The J gene is TRBJ1-2, the V gene TRBV28; D is unresolved. This CDR3 comprises 14 residues. V gave up 5 bases and J gave up 4 bases, with 14 bases separating them. The germline CDR1 and CDR2 sequences are MDHEN and SYDVKM. CDR3 nucleotide sequence: TGTGCCAGCAGTACAGCGGGCCGGTTCTATGGCTACACCTTC. Residues: CASSTAGRFYGYTF.

The chain joins TRBV30 to TRBJ2-1; 8 bases line up with TRBD2. With V trimmed by 4 bases and J by 4 bases, 9 bases remained unmatched. This CDR3 has 15 amino acids. In germline, CDR1 is GTSNPN, CDR2 SVGIG (reference sequence). In DNA, the CDR3 is TGTGCCTGGATTGGCGGGGGGCATCGGTACAATGAGCAGTTCTTC. This sequence encodes CAWIGGGHRYNEQFF.

The gene calls are TRBV12-5 and TRBJ1-5; the D gene is possibly TRBD1 (5 bases). This CDR3 comprises 14 residues. Germline V gene data show CDR1 as LGHNT and CDR2 as FRNRAP. Trimming removed 6 bases at V and 1 base at J, with 10 bases between. The CDR3 DNA reads TGTGCTAGTGGAACGGGACCCAGCAATCAGCCCCAGCATTTT. Protein: CASGTGPSNQPQHF.